The sequence of this T cell receptor beta chain was determined in a study of post-analysis software for immune sequencing data. Study overall: Included courses were relapsing-remitting and secondary progressive multiple sclerosis; progressive-relapsing multiple sclerosis was also included. Study-wide findings and caveats: TRBV5-6, TRBV5-1 and TRBV20-1 were among roughly 5 TRBV segments more frequent in patients than controls. People with multiple sclerosis had a significantly lower normalized Chao1 diversity than controls did. Under the F measure, samples that were prepared in one batch clustered strongly together.

With 8 bases removed from V and 8 bases from J, the gap between germline ends came to 21 bases. The CDR3 loop spans 14 amino acids. Libraries were made from TCR beta cDNA, and they carried unique molecular identifiers. Between roughly 0.9 and 11 million T cells gave rise to some 450,000 cDNA molecules. TCRdb passed the PCR reads through MiXCR, listing each CDR3 protein once. In the table there are hundreds of thousands of distinct CDR3 sequences, 55% to 60% of which are singletons. Note on this clonotype: Its antigen is undetermined.

The chain is built from TRBV12-3 or TRBV12-4 and TRBJ1-2, with D perhaps TRBD1 (5 bases). This receptor was taken from a girl aged 2-9 years with multiple sclerosis. Sequencing was carried out using blood. CDR3 in DNA: TGTGCCAGCCGAGTAACAGGAGGGGTTTTCGGCTACACCTTC. Translation: CASRVTGGVFGYTF.